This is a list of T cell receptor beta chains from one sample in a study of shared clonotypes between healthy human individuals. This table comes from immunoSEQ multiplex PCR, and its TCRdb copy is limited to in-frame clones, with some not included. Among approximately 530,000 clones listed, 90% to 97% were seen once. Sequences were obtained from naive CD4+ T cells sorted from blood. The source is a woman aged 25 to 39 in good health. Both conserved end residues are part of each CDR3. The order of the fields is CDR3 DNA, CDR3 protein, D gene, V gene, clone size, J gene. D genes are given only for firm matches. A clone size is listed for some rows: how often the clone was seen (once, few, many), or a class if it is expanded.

TGTGCCAGCAGTTTAACGACTAGCAGCTACGAGCAGTACTTC | CASSLTTSSYEQYF | TRBD2 | TRBV5-6 | - | TRBJ2-7
TGTGCCAGTAGTATTAATCACGTCTCCTACAATGAGCAGTTCTTC | CASSINHVSYNEQFF | - | TRBV19 | - | TRBJ2-1
TGTGCCAGCAGCCCAGTCCGGTCCTACGAGCAGTACTTC | CASSPVRSYEQYF | - | TRBV9 | - | TRBJ2-7
TGCGCCAGCAGCGGGATGGACACGGGTGGAGGTAATGAGCAGTTCTTC | CASSGMDTGGGNEQFF | - | TRBV5-1 | - | TRBJ2-1
TGTGCCAGTAGGTTCGGGACAGGGAATGAAAAACTGTTTTTT | CASRFGTGNEKLFF | TRBD1 | TRBV19 | - | TRBJ1-4
TGTGCCAGCAGCCTCGAAGGGGGGGGTAGGACCGTGCCCTACGAGCAGTACTTC | CASSLEGGGRTVPYEQYF | - | TRBV7-9 | once | TRBJ2-7
TGTGCCAGCAGTCCTTCGGGACTAGCGGGAGCGGGCACAGATACGCAGTATTTT | CASSPSGLAGAGTDTQYF | TRBD2 | TRBV28 | - | TRBJ2-3
TGCGCCAGCAGCCAGAGAGGGGCGAGGGGAAACACCATATATTTT | CASSQRGARGNTIYF | - | TRBV4-1 | - | TRBJ1-3
TGTGCCAGCAGTCGCGGCGATGAGCAGTTCTTC | CASSRGDEQFF | - | TRBV27 | - | TRBJ2-1
TGTGCCAGCAGCTTAATTACGGGCGATAGCTCCTACGAGCAGTACTTC | CASSLITGDSSYEQYF | - | TRBV7-7 | - | TRBJ2-7
TGTGCCAGCAGTCAAGGGACAGGGGGAGAAGCTTTCTTT | CASSQGTGGEAFF | TRBD1 | TRBV28 | - | TRBJ1-1
TGTGCCAGCAGCCAAGAACTTGGCAGCGGATACTACGAGCAGTACTTC | CASSQELGSGYYEQYF | - | TRBV4-2 | - | TRBJ2-7
TGTGCCAGCTCACCTGGGATCGAGGACGAGCAGTACTTC | CASSPGIEDEQYF | - | TRBV18 | once | TRBJ2-7
TGCGCCAGCAGCTTGTTGGCTAGCGGGACGATGAGAGGCGAGCAGTACTTC | CASSLLASGTMRGEQYF | TRBD2 | TRBV5-1 | - | TRBJ2-7
TGCGCCACCGGGACTAGCGGAACCTCCTACGAGCAGTACTTC | CATGTSGTSYEQYF | TRBD2 | TRBV10-2 | once | TRBJ2-7
TGCGCCAGCAGCTTGGAGGGGGACAGGAGAATGGAAAACACCATATATTTT | CASSLEGDRRMENTIYF | TRBD1 | TRBV5-1 | once | TRBJ1-3
TGTGCCAGCAGCTTGGGACTAGCGGGAGGGCAGTACGAGCAGTACTTC | CASSLGLAGGQYEQYF | TRBD2 | TRBV7-6 | - | TRBJ2-7
TGCGCCAGCAGCCAAGGAGGCGGGGGACGAGAGACCCAGTACTTC | CASSQGGGGRETQYF | TRBD2 | TRBV4-1 | once | TRBJ2-5
TGTGCCACCAGCCTGCTTACGACGGGGAGCTCCTACGAGCAGTACTTC | CATSLLTTGSSYEQYF | - | TRBV15 | - | TRBJ2-7
TGTGCCAGCAGCTTTTCAGGGGGTGACAATCAGCCCCAGCATTTT | CASSFSGGDNQPQHF | TRBD1 | TRBV7-2 | - | TRBJ1-5
TGTGCCAGCAGCCCGGGGACGCTTTTTGGTGAGCAGTACTTC | CASSPGTLFGEQYF | - | TRBV7-9 | - | TRBJ2-7
TGTGCCAGCAATTCCAGGGGGTACTATGGCTACACCTTC | CASNSRGYYGYTF | TRBD1 | TRBV6-1 | - | TRBJ1-2
TGCGCCAGCAGTGAGAGGACAGGCGGCGAGCAGTACTTC | CASSERTGGEQYF | TRBD1 | TRBV10-1 | - | TRBJ2-7
TGTGCCAGCTCACCACCAGGGACGAACACTGAAGCTTTCTTT | CASSPPGTNTEAFF | - | TRBV18 | once | TRBJ1-1
TGTGCCAGCAGTAGAAGGACAGGCGACATTTATGGCTACACCTTC | CASSRRTGDIYGYTF | TRBD1 | TRBV27 | - | TRBJ1-2
TGTGCCAGTAGTATCCCCCTCCGGGGGGACTCCAACACCATATATTTT | CASSIPLRGDSNTIYF | - | TRBV19 | - | TRBJ1-3
TGTGCCAGCAGCGTAGGCACGTTTAACTATGGCTACACCTTC | CASSVGTFNYGYTF | - | TRBV9 | - | TRBJ1-2
TGCGCCAGCAGCTTGAGTATGCAGGGTTGGGACGAGCAGTACTTC | CASSLSMQGWDEQYF | - | TRBV5-1 | - | TRBJ2-7
TGTGCCAGCTCACCAGCCGACAGGGTCAATGCACCCCTCCACTTT | CASSPADRVNAPLHF | TRBD1 | TRBV18 | - | TRBJ1-6
TGTGCCAGCAGCTTGATGGAACGGATCAATCAGCCCCAGCATTTT | CASSLMERINQPQHF | - | TRBV5-6 | - | TRBJ1-5
TGTGCCAGCAGCTTGGATTTCTATGGCTACACCTTC | CASSLDFYGYTF | - | TRBV5-5 | - | TRBJ1-2
TGTGCCATCAGTGCCCTCGGAGCGGGAGGTTTCACCGGGGAGCTGTTTTTT | CAISALGAGGFTGELFF | TRBD2 | TRBV10-3 | - | TRBJ2-2
TGTGCCAGTACCCAGGGGGAAGGGCCTAGGGGTGAAAAACTGTTTTTT | CASTQGEGPRGEKLFF | TRBD1 | TRBV19 | - | TRBJ1-4
TGTGCCAGCAGGGGAGCGGGAGGGCCAAACAATGAGCAGTTCTTC | CASRGAGGPNNEQFF | TRBD2 | TRBV2 | - | TRBJ2-1
TGTGCCAGCAGCTCGGGACAGTCCTACGAGCAGTACTTC | CASSSGQSYEQYF | TRBD1 | TRBV7-9 | - | TRBJ2-7
TGCGCCAGCGGGGATAGCGGGAGGGCCGGATCCGGGGAGCTGTTTTTT | CASGDSGRAGSGELFF | TRBD2 | TRBV5-1 | - | TRBJ2-2
TGTGCCAGCAGTGGCCGCCAGCTTCATGAAAAACTGTTTTTT | CASSGRQLHEKLFF | - | TRBV6-1 | - | TRBJ1-4
TGTGCCAGCAGTCCCCCCACCCCGGAAAACAGAGCTTTCTTT | CASSPPTPENRAFF | - | TRBV28 | - | TRBJ1-1
TGTGCCACGTCCTTGATGGGGCGGGAGCTGTTTTTT | CATSLMGRELFF | - | TRBV6-6 | - | TRBJ2-2
TGCGCCAGCAGCTTGAATATGGGCACTGAAGCTTTCTTT | CASSLNMGTEAFF | - | TRBV5-1 | - | TRBJ1-1
TGTGCCAGCAGTTTAAGGCTAGCGGGAGGGTACCAAGAGACCCAGTACTTC | CASSLRLAGGYQETQYF | TRBD2 | TRBV27 | - | TRBJ2-5
TGTGCCAGCAGACTTACAGGGGGCGCCGGAAACACCATATATTTT | CASRLTGGAGNTIYF | TRBD1 | TRBV27 | - | TRBJ1-3
TGTGCCAGCAAAGCCGACGATGAGCAGTTCTTC | CASKADDEQFF | - | TRBV28 | few | TRBJ2-1
TGTGCCAGCAGCTTAGAAATTGGTGGCACCGGGGAGCTGTTTTTT | CASSLEIGGTGELFF | - | TRBV7-9 | once | TRBJ2-2
TGTGCCAGCAGCCAAAGTTATAATCAGCCCCAGCATTTT | CASSQSYNQPQHF | - | TRBV14 | once | TRBJ1-5
TGTGCCAGCAGCCCATCCGGGACAGGGTTCTACGAGCAGTACTTC | CASSPSGTGFYEQYF | TRBD1 | TRBV5-4 | - | TRBJ2-7
TGTGCCAGCAGTCCTACTAGCGGGAATCACAATGAGCAGTTCTTC | CASSPTSGNHNEQFF | TRBD2 | TRBV6-4 | - | TRBJ2-1
TGCGCCAGCAGCTTGGGATGGGCAAACTCTGGAAACACCATATATTTT | CASSLGWANSGNTIYF | - | TRBV5-1 | - | TRBJ1-3
TGTGCCAGCAGCGTAGTCGGGGGAGCCCAAGAGACCCAGTACTTC | CASSVVGGAQETQYF | - | TRBV9 | - | TRBJ2-5
TGCAGCGTTTGGCGGCCGAACACTGAAGCTTTCTTT | CSVWRPNTEAFF | - | TRBV29-1 | - | TRBJ1-1
TGTGCCAGCACCTTCGACCAGATTAATCAGCCCCAGCATTTT | CASTFDQINQPQHF | - | TRBV28 | - | TRBJ1-5